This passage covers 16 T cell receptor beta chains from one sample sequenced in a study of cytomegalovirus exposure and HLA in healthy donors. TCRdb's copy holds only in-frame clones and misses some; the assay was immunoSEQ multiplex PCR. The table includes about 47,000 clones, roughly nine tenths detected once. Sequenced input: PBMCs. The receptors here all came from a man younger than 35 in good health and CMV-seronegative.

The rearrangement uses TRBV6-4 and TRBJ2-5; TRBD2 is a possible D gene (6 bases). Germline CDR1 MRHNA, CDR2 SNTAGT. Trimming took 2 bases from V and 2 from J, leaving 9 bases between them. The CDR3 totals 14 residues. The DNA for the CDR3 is TGTGCCAGCAGTGACCCCGGACTACAAGAGACCCAGTACTTC. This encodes CASSDPGLQETQYF.

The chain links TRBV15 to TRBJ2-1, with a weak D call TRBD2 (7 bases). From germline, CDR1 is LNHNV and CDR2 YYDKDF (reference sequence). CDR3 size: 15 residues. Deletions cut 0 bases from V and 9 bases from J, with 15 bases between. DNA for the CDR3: TGTGCCACCAGCAGAGATCTTGGGGGGGGCGGTGAGCAGTTCTTC. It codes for CATSRDLGGGGEQFF.

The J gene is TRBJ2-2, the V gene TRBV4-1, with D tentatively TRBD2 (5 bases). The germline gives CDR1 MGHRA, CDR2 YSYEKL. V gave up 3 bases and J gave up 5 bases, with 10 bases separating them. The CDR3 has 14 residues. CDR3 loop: CASSHTSGTGELFF. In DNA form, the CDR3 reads TGCGCCAGCAGCCACACGTCGGGGACCGGGGAGCTGTTTTTT.

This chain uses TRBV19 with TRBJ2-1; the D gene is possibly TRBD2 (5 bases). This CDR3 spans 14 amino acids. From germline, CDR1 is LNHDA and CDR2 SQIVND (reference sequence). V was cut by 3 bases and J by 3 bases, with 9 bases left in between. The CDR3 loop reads CASSISRVYNEQFF. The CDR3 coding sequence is TGTGCCAGTAGTATCTCGCGGGTCTACAATGAGCAGTTCTTC.

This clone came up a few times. CDR3 residues: CASSEGPSPSYEQYF. The DNA of the CDR3 is TGTGCCAGCAGTGAAGGCCCGAGTCCTTCCTACGAGCAGTACTTC. This chain joins TRBV6-1 and TRBJ2-7, with D uncertain. Trimming pared 1 base from V and 1 base from J, leaving 11 bases between. This CDR3 contains 15 residues. Germline assignment: CDR1 MNHNS and CDR2 SASEGT.

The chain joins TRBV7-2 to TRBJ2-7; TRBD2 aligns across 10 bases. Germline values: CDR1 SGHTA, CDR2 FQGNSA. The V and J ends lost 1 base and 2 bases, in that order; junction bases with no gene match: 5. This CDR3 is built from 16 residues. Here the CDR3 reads CASSLGASGGTYEQYF. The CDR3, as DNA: TGTGCCAGCAGCTTAGGGGCTAGCGGGGGAACCTACGAGCAGTACTTC.

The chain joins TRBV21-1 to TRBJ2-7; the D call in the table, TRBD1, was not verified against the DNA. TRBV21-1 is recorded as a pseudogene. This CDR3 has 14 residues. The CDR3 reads CASSKSRANYEQYF. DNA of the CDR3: TGTGCCAGCAGCAAAAGCAGGGCGAACTACGAGCAGTACTTC.

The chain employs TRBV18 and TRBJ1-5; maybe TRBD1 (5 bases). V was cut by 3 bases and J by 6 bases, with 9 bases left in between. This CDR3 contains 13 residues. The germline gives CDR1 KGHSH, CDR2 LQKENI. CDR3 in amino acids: CASSPGGGQPQHF. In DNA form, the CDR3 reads TGTGCCAGCTCACCCGGGGGGGGTCAGCCCCAGCATTTT.

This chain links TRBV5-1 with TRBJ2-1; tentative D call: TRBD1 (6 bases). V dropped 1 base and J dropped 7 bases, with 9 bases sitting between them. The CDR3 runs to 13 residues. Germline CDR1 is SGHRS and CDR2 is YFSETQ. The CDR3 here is CASSLLQGNEQFF. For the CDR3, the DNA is TGCGCCAGCAGCTTGCTACAGGGAAATGAGCAGTTCTTC.

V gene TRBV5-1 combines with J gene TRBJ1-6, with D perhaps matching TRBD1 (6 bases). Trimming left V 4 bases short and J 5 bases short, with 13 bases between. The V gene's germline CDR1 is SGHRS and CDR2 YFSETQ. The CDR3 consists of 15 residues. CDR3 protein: CASSDGTPNNSPLHF. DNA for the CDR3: TGCGCCAGCAGCGATGGGACACCCAATAATTCACCCCTCCACTTT.

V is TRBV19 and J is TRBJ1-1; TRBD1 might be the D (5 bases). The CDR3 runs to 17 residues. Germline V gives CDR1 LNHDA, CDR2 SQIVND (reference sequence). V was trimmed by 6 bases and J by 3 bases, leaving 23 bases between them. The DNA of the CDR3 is TGTGCCAGTAGCTCGCGCGCCCAGGGATACAAGGACACTGAAGCTTTCTTT. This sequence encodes CASSSRAQGYKDTEAFF.

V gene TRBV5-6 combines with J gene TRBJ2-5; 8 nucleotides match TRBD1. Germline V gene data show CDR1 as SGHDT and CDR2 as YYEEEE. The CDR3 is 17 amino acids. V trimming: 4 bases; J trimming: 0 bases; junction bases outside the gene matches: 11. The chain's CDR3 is CASSPAEDRAYQETQYF. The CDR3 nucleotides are TGTGCCAGCAGCCCGGCGGAGGACAGGGCTTACCAAGAGACCCAGTACTTC.

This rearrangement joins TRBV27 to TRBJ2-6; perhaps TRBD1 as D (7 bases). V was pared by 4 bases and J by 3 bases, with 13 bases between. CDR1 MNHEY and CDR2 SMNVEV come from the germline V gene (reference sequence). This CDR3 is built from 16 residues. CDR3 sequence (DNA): TGTGCCAGCAGTTCACAGGGGAGGTATGGGGCCAACGTCCTGACTTTC. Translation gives CASSSQGRYGANVLTF. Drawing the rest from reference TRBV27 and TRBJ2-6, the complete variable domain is EAQVTQNPRYLITVTGKKLTVTCSQNMNHEYMSWYRQDPGLGLRQIYYSMNVEVTDKGDVPEGYKVSRKEKRNFPLILESPSPNQTSLYFCASSSQGRYGANVLTFGAGSRLTVL.

DNA of the CDR3: TGTGCCTGGAGCTGGGACAGTCTGAACACCGGGGAGCTGTTTTTT. Protein sequence: CAWSWDSLNTGELFF. This chain joins TRBV30 and TRBJ2-2, with 7 bases matching TRBD1. J was trimmed by 1 base and V by 3 bases; bases with no gene match: 5. This CDR3 spans 15 amino acids. CDR1 is GTSNPN, CDR2 SVGIG, per germline (reference sequence).

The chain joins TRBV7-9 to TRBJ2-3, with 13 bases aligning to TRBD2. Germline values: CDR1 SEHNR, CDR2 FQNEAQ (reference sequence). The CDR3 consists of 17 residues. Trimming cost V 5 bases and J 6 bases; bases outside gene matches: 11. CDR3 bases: TGTGCCAGCAGCGATCGGGGACTAGCGGGATCTGGGGATACGCAGTATTTT. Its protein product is CASSDRGLAGSGDTQYF.

The CDR3 is CASSPREPDTQYF. The CDR3 bases are TGTGCCAGCAGTCCCCGGGAGCCAGATACGCAGTATTTT. This rearrangement joins TRBV6-6 to TRBJ2-3, with D possibly being TRBD2 (6 bases). This CDR3 spans 13 amino acids. CDR1 is MNHNY, CDR2 SVGAGI, per germline (reference sequence). The V end lost 5 bases, the J end lost 4 bases, and 10 bases lay between the germline ends.